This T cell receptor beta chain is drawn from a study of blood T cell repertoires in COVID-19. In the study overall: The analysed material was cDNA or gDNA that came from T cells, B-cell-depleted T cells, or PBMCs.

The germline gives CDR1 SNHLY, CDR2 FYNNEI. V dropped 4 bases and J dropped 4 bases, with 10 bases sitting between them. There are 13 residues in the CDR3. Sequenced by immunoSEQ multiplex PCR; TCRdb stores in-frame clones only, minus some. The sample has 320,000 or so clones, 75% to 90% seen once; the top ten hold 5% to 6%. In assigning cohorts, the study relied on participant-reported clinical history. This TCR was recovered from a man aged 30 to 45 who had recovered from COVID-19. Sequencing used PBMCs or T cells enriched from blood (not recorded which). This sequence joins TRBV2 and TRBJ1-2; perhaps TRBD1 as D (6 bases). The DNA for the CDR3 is TGTGCCAGCAGTGGGGACATAGTCTATGGCTACACCTTC. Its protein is CASSGDIVYGYTF.